The rows below give T cell receptor beta chains drawn from one sample of a study of neoadjuvant anti-PD-1 for oral cavity cancer. Repertoires were generated with immunoSEQ multiplex PCR, while TCRdb's copy carries only in-frame clones and drops some. The data show about 14,000 clones, roughly three quarters seen once. The starting material was PBMCs, obtained after nivolumab (anti-PD-1) treatment. These receptors all come from a person between 40 and 85 years old with oral cavity squamous cell carcinoma. CDR3s include the opening cysteine and the closing phenylalanine or tryptophan. Each record gives: D gene, clone size, V gene, J gene, CDR3 DNA, CDR3 protein. D genes are given only for firm matches. Size is stated for part of the rows, as once, few or many counts, or as a class when the clone is expanded.

D gene: NA
clone size: NA
V gene: TRBV5-8
J gene: TRBJ2-7
CDR3 DNA: TGTGCCAGCAGCCCGCCGGCCCGTCTCCTTCTTGAGCAGTACTTC
CDR3 protein: CASSPPARLLLEQYF

D gene: NA
clone size: NA
V gene: TRBV6-5
J gene: TRBJ1-2
CDR3 DNA: TGTGCCAGCAAACTAACTTATGGCTACACCTTC
CDR3 protein: CASKLTYGYTF

D gene: NA
clone size: once
V gene: TRBV6-5
J gene: TRBJ1-3
CDR3 DNA: TGTGCCAGCAGTTACTCATTGGCCCCTGGAAACACCATATATTTT
CDR3 protein: CASSYSLAPGNTIYF

D gene: TRBD1
clone size: NA
V gene: TRBV5-1
J gene: TRBJ2-2
CDR3 DNA: TGCGCCAGCAGCCCACTCGGACAGGGTCGCACCGGGGAGCTGTTTTTT
CDR3 protein: CASSPLGQGRTGELFF

D gene: NA
clone size: few
V gene: TRBV27
J gene: TRBJ2-7
CDR3 DNA: TGTGCCAGCAGTTGGGGCCACGAGCAGTACTTC
CDR3 protein: CASSWGHEQYF

D gene: TRBD2
clone size: NA
V gene: TRBV4-2
J gene: TRBJ2-7
CDR3 DNA: TGTGCCAGCAGCCAAGATAAGACTAGCGGGGGGGCCAAGATATACGAGCAGTACTTC
CDR3 protein: CASSQDKTSGGAKIYEQYF

D gene: NA
clone size: NA
V gene: TRBV19
J gene: TRBJ1-2
CDR3 DNA: TGTGCCAGTAGCCCGAAGACGGAAATCAACTATGGCTACACCTTC
CDR3 protein: CASSPKTEINYGYTF

D gene: TRBD1
clone size: NA
V gene: TRBV5-1
J gene: TRBJ1-1
CDR3 DNA: TGCGCCAGCAGCTCCAGGGGGAGCGCCACTGAAGCTTTCTTT
CDR3 protein: CASSSRGSATEAFF

D gene: NA
clone size: NA
V gene: TRBV5-1
J gene: TRBJ1-6
CDR3 DNA: TGCGCCAGCAGCTTGGCAATGAATTCACCCCTCCACTTT
CDR3 protein: CASSLAMNSPLHF

D gene: NA
clone size: NA
V gene: TRBV4-1
J gene: TRBJ2-3
CDR3 DNA: TGCGCCAGCGGTTTGGCTGGGGGAACAGATACGCAGTATTTT
CDR3 protein: CASGLAGGTDTQYF

D gene: TRBD1
clone size: once
V gene: TRBV4-1
J gene: TRBJ2-7
CDR3 DNA: TGCGCCAGCAGCCAGGGGACAGGGGCTGTGGAGCAGTACTTC
CDR3 protein: CASSQGTGAVEQYF

D gene: NA
clone size: NA
V gene: TRBV10-1
J gene: TRBJ2-2
CDR3 DNA: TGCGCCAGCAGTGAGTCGGACAGAGCCGGGGAGCTGTTTTTT
CDR3 protein: CASSESDRAGELFF

D gene: NA
clone size: NA
V gene: TRBV10-1
J gene: TRBJ1-1
CDR3 DNA: TGCGCCAGCAGTGAGCCTGGAAAAGCGGACACTGAAGCTCTCTTT
CDR3 protein: CASSEPGKADTEALF

D gene: TRBD2
clone size: NA
V gene: TRBV7-8
J gene: TRBJ2-3
CDR3 DNA: TGTGCCAGCAGCTTGGTCCGGTGGACGGGAGGGCCGATAGATACGCAGTATTTT
CDR3 protein: CASSLVRWTGGPIDTQYF

D gene: NA
clone size: NA
V gene: TRBV6-4
J gene: TRBJ1-5
CDR3 DNA: TGTGCCAGCAGTGCCAGGTACGGCAATCAGCCCCAGCATTTT
CDR3 protein: CASSARYGNQPQHF

D gene: TRBD1
clone size: NA
V gene: TRBV25-1
J gene: TRBJ1-2
CDR3 DNA: TGTGCCAGCAGTTCGGGACAGCGCTATGGCTACACCTTC
CDR3 protein: CASSSGQRYGYTF

D gene: TRBD2
clone size: NA
V gene: TRBV5-1
J gene: TRBJ2-1
CDR3 DNA: TGCGCCAGCAGCTTAAATAGCGGGAGCTCCTACAATGAGCAGTTCTTC
CDR3 protein: CASSLNSGSSYNEQFF

D gene: NA
clone size: NA
V gene: TRBV5-4
J gene: TRBJ1-1
CDR3 DNA: TGTGCCAGCAGCTTGGCCGGGGTTCAAAGGGGGGTTGCTGAAGCTTTCTTT
CDR3 protein: CASSLAGVQRGVAEAFF

D gene: NA
clone size: few
V gene: TRBV4-1
J gene: TRBJ2-7
CDR3 DNA: TGCGCCAGCAGCCAAAGGATCCGGACTCGCTCCTACGAGCAGTACTTC
CDR3 protein: CASSQRIRTRSYEQYF

D gene: NA
clone size: few
V gene: TRBV28
J gene: TRBJ2-2
CDR3 DNA: TGTGCCAGCAGTAGTTATGGGGAGCTGTTTTTT
CDR3 protein: CASSSYGELFF

D gene: TRBD1
clone size: NA
V gene: TRBV13
J gene: TRBJ1-1
CDR3 DNA: TGTGCCAGCCAGGGACAGCTAAACACTGAAGCTTTCTTT
CDR3 protein: CASQGQLNTEAFF

D gene: TRBD2
clone size: NA
V gene: TRBV9
J gene: TRBJ2-2
CDR3 DNA: TGTGCCAGCAGCGTAGCGGGAGGGAAGGGGGCCGGGGAGCTGTTTTTT
CDR3 protein: CASSVAGGKGAGELFF

D gene: TRBD2
clone size: NA
V gene: TRBV7-8
J gene: TRBJ2-3
CDR3 DNA: TGTGCCAGCAGCTCATATAGACTAGCGGGGTACAAAGATACGCAGTATTTT
CDR3 protein: CASSSYRLAGYKDTQYF

D gene: TRBD1
clone size: once
V gene: TRBV10-1
J gene: TRBJ2-1
CDR3 DNA: TGCGCCAGCCAGGGACAGGGCAACAATGAGCAGTTCTTC
CDR3 protein: CASQGQGNNEQFF

D gene: NA
clone size: NA
V gene: TRBV30
J gene: TRBJ1-1
CDR3 DNA: TGTGCCTGGAGTGTAACGTGGGGCAGAGGGAACACTGAAGCTTTCTTT
CDR3 protein: CAWSVTWGRGNTEAFF